The rows below give T cell receptor beta chains drawn from one sample of a study of CD4 T cells in relation to SARS-CoV-2 and coronaviruses. Here immunoSEQ multiplex PCR was the method, and the copy in TCRdb shows in-frame clones only, minus some. The profile covers under 13,000 clones, with 74% appearing a single time and roughly 17% taken by the ten largest. The antigens these receptors bind are not known. The sequenced sample was CD4+ T cells from PBMCs, cultured in vitro. These receptors came from a human donor in good health. Both conserved end residues are part of each CDR3. Fields, in order: clone size, D gene, J gene, V gene, CDR3 protein, CDR3 DNA. D genes are given only for firm matches. Size is omitted from some rows. Given values are once, few, many or a class for expanded clones.

size: -; D: TRBD2; J: TRBJ2-1; V: TRBV19; CDR3: CASRQLAGGVGGEQFF; DNA: TGTGCCAGTAGACAACTAGCGGGAGGGGTAGGGGGTGAGCAGTTCTTC
size: once; D: TRBD2; J: TRBJ2-1; V: TRBV2; CDR3: CASPRGGSYNEQFF; DNA: TGTGCCAGCCCCCGGGGGGGCTCCTACAATGAGCAGTTCTTC
size: few; D: -; J: TRBJ2-2; V: TRBV7-9; CDR3: CASSLGQNTGELFF; DNA: TGTGCCAGCAGCTTAGGTCAGAACACCGGGGAGCTGTTTTTT
size: -; D: -; J: TRBJ2-2; V: TRBV4-1; CDR3: CASSILGVGELFF; DNA: TGCGCCAGCAGCATACTAGGCGTCGGGGAGCTGTTTTTT
size: -; D: -; J: TRBJ1-1; V: TRBV21-1; CDR3: CASRWRDVNTEAFF; DNA: TGTGCCAGCAGGTGGAGGGATGTGAACACTGAAGCTTTCTTT
size: -; D: -; J: TRBJ1-4; V: TRBV7-2; CDR3: CASSFRQPATNEKLFF; DNA: TGTGCCAGCAGCTTTAGACAGCCCGCAACTAATGAAAAACTGTTTTTT
size: few; D: -; J: TRBJ1-2; V: TRBV5-4; CDR3: CASSPAGEGYTF; DNA: TGTGCCAGCAGCCCCGCCGGGGAAGGCTACACCTTC
size: -; D: -; J: TRBJ2-1; V: TRBV6-2/TRBV6-3; CDR3: CASSYRTAYNEQFF; DNA: TGTGCCAGCAGTTACAGGACAGCCTACAATGAGCAGTTCTTC
size: -; D: TRBD1; J: TRBJ2-7; V: TRBV7-2; CDR3: CASSLVVGQEREQYF; DNA: TGTGCCAGCAGCTTAGTCGTGGGACAGGAGAGAGAGCAGTACTTC
size: -; D: -; J: TRBJ1-3; V: TRBV5-1; CDR3: CASSPTTDHSGNTIYF; DNA: TGCGCCAGCAGCCCCACTACAGACCACTCTGGAAACACCATATATTTT
size: -; D: -; J: TRBJ1-1; V: TRBV6-6; CDR3: CASSLDRQTEAFF; DNA: TGTGCCAGCTCCTTGGACAGACAGACTGAAGCTTTCTTT
size: -; D: TRBD2; J: TRBJ2-2; V: TRBV6-2/TRBV6-3; CDR3: CASSTPWGGGITGELFF; DNA: TGTGCCAGCAGTACCCCTTGGGGCGGGGGGATCACCGGGGAGCTGTTTTTT
size: -; D: TRBD1; J: TRBJ2-5; V: TRBV27; CDR3: CASSSAGTGSPYF; DNA: TGTGCCAGCAGTTCCGCCGGGACAGGTTCCCCGTACTTC
size: -; D: -; J: TRBJ2-4; V: TRBV19; CDR3: CASSPAVGAKNIQYF; DNA: TGTGCCAGTAGTCCGGCGGTAGGGGCCAAAAACATTCAGTACTTC
size: -; D: -; J: TRBJ2-1; V: TRBV21-1; CDR3: CASSNPGPAGGKSNEQFF; DNA: TGTGCCAGCAGCAATCCAGGGCCAGCGGGAGGGAAGAGCAATGAGCAGTTCTTC
size: -; D: -; J: TRBJ1-1; V: TRBV19; CDR3: CASTTRDPNTEAFF; DNA: TGTGCCAGTACAACGAGGGACCCTAACACTGAAGCTTTCTTT
size: -; D: TRBD2; J: TRBJ2-5; V: TRBV19; CDR3: CASSTPSGGKETQYF; DNA: TGTGCCAGTAGTACCCCTAGCGGGGGAAAAGAGACCCAGTACTTC
size: few; D: -; J: TRBJ1-1; V: TRBV7-3; CDR3: CASSLSPGPNTEAFF; DNA: TGTGCCAGCAGCCTATCTCCGGGGCCGAACACTGAAGCTTTCTTT
size: -; D: -; J: TRBJ1-5; V: TRBV19; CDR3: CASPRGSNQPQHF; DNA: TGTGCCTCCCCGAGGGGTAGCAATCAGCCCCAGCATTTT
size: medium-sized; D: -; J: TRBJ1-4; V: TRBV4-2; CDR3: CASSQDRGANEKLFF; DNA: TGTGCCAGCAGCCAAGATCGGGGGGCAAATGAAAAACTGTTTTTT
size: -; D: -; J: TRBJ1-6; V: TRBV7-8; CDR3: CASSLSPRGSPLHF; DNA: TGTGCCAGCAGCTTATCCCCGCGGGGGTCACCCCTCCACTTT
size: -; D: TRBD1; J: TRBJ1-2; V: TRBV4-1; CDR3: CASSRPGTGGDYTF; DNA: TGCGCCAGCAGCCGTCCCGGGACAGGGGGTGACTACACCTTC